The 24 T cell receptor beta chains given below trace back to one sample, sequenced in a study of PD-L1 blockade in urothelial cancer. Sequenced by immunoSEQ multiplex PCR; TCRdb stores in-frame clones only, minus some. The data contain 45,000 to 50,000 clones, roughly 78% of them singletons. Time point indicated: pretreatment peripheral blood. The sample was PBMCs, taken around atezolizumab (anti-PD-L1) treatment. These receptor sequences come from a man aged 65 to 79 with urothelial cancer.

This clone was counted between two and nine times. The chain uses TRBV28 and TRBJ2-2; a weak D match, TRBD2 (6 bases). Germline V gene sequence: CDR1 MDHEN, CDR2 SYDVKM. Deletions cut 3 bases from V and 6 bases from J, with 17 bases between. This CDR3 spans 16 amino acids. Here the CDR3 reads CASSFPGWGVAGELFF. In DNA form, the CDR3 reads TGTGCCAGCAGTTTTCCCGGTTGGGGGGTCGCCGGGGAGCTGTTTTTT.

The rearrangement uses TRBV7-9 and TRBJ2-3; no firm D call. V dropped 5 bases and J dropped 5 bases, with 8 bases sitting between them. The CDR3 runs to 12 residues. Germline V gives CDR1 SEHNR, CDR2 FQNEAQ (reference sequence). The CDR3, as DNA: TGTGCCAGCAGCCGTAGTGAAGATACGCAGTATTTT. This gives the protein CASSRSEDTQYF.

The V gene is TRBV27, the J gene TRBJ2-1, with D tentatively TRBD2 (5 bases). Germline-derived CDR1 and CDR2 are MNHEY and SMNVEV (reference sequence). This CDR3 region has 16 residues. Trimming removed 3 bases from V and 8 bases from J, with 20 bases in between. The CDR3 bases are TGTGCCAGCAGTTTCGCGAGCGGCATAGCATTCGATGAGCAGTTCTTC. This sequence encodes CASSFASGIAFDEQFF.

The V and J genes are TRBV18 and TRBJ2-7, with D unclear. Germline V gene data show CDR1 as KGHSH and CDR2 as LQKENI. The length of the CDR3 is 12 residues. Trimming stripped 2 bases from V and 5 bases from J, with 7 bases between. The CDR3 reads CASSPKRDEQYF. DNA of the CDR3: TGTGCCAGCTCACCAAAGAGAGACGAGCAGTACTTC.

J is TRBJ2-1 and V is TRBV5-4; the match to TRBD2 covers 8 bases. Germline CDR1 SGHNT, CDR2 YYREEE (reference sequence). The trim removed 4 bases at V and 4 bases at J, leaving 10 bases unmatched. The CDR3 has 16 amino acids. CDR3: CASSDPASGPYNEQFF. The CDR3 nucleotides read TGTGCCAGCAGCGACCCGGCTAGCGGGCCTTACAATGAGCAGTTCTTC.

The chain combines TRBV6-1 with TRBJ1-4, with TRBD1 as a possible D gene (5 bases). Trimming took 3 bases from V and 6 from J, leaving 8 bases between them. This CDR3 is 13 amino acids long. Germline CDR1 reads MNHNS; CDR2 reads SASEGT. The CDR3 DNA is TGTGCCAGCAGTGAGGGGGGGTATGAAAAACTGTTTTTT. This translates into CASSEGGYEKLFF.

The gene calls are TRBV28 and TRBJ2-1; 10 nucleotides line up with TRBD2. In germline, CDR1 is MDHEN, CDR2 SYDVKM. This CDR3 has 14 residues. V dropped 3 bases and J dropped 7; count of bases not matched to a gene: 3. CDR3: CASSFPSGRNEQFF. The CDR3 nucleotides are TGTGCCAGCAGTTTCCCTAGCGGGAGAAATGAGCAGTTCTTC.

The chain combines TRBV5-1 with TRBJ2-1, with 7 bases aligning to TRBD2. V gave up 1 base and J gave up 0 bases; unmatched junction bases: 4. The CDR3 contains 16 residues. CDR1 SGHRS and CDR2 YFSETQ come from the germline V gene. CDR3 coding DNA: TGCGCCAGCAGCTTGTCGGGAGGCAACTCCTACAATGAGCAGTTCTTC. It encodes CASSLSGGNSYNEQFF.

The V and J genes are TRBV6-1 and TRBJ2-2; TRBD1 matches at 10 bases. V lost 5 bases to trimming and J lost 5 bases; unmatched junction nucleotides: 5. The V gene's germline CDR1 is MNHNS and CDR2 SASEGT. This CDR3 has 15 amino acids. The CDR3 spells CASSLDRGLTGELFF. CDR3 nucleotides: TGTGCCAGCAGTCTTGACAGGGGGCTTACCGGGGAGCTGTTTTTT.

The chain uses TRBV10-2 and TRBJ2-1, with 8 bases lining up with TRBD2. V dropped 2 bases and J dropped 6; count of bases not matched to a gene: 9. The CDR3 is made up of 16 amino acids. The germline CDR1 and CDR2 sequences are WSHSY and SAAADI. Written as DNA, the CDR3 is TGCGCCAGCAGTGAGGTCAGCGGGAGCATAGGCAATGAGCAGTTCTTC. This translates into CASSEVSGSIGNEQFF.

The rearrangement joins TRBV11-2 to TRBJ2-5, with 8 positions matching TRBD2. CDR1 is SGHAT, CDR2 FQNNGV, per germline. The ends lost 6 bases at V and 1 base at J; junction bases unmatched: 4. The CDR3 has 14 amino acids. This CDR3 reads CASSPSGSQETQYF. The CDR3 coding sequence is TGTGCCAGCAGTCCAAGCGGGAGCCAAGAGACCCAGTACTTC.

The V call is TRBV7-9, the J call TRBJ1-1; TRBD1 is a possible D gene (5 bases). The CDR3 is 13 residues long. V shed 4 bases and J shed 4 bases, with 10 bases lying between them. Per the germline V gene, CDR1 is SEHNR and CDR2 is FQNEAQ (reference sequence). The CDR3 loop reads CASSWTQGTEAFF. Here the CDR3 DNA reads TGTGCCAGCAGCTGGACCCAGGGCACTGAAGCTTTCTTT. The full variable domain, its missing parts supplied by reference TRBV7-9 and TRBJ1-1, is DTGVSQNPRHKITKRGQNVTFRCDPISEHNRLYWYRQTLGQGPEFLTYFQNEAQLEKSRLLSDRFSAERPKGSFSTLEIQRTEQGDSAMYLCASSWTQGTEAFFGQGTRLTVV.

The genes are TRBV10-1 and TRBJ2-7, with 9 bases that match TRBD1. CDR1 is WNHNN, CDR2 SYGVQD, per germline (reference sequence). The CDR3 is 13 residues long. Trimming at V came to 6 bases and at J to 4 bases, leaving 4 bases not matched to a gene. CDR3 region: CASSQGQGYEQYF. The CDR3 nucleotides read TGCGCCAGCAGCCAAGGACAGGGGTACGAGCAGTACTTC.

This clone has just a few counts. The chain links TRBV19 to TRBJ2-7; 13 nucleotides line up with TRBD2. CDR3 length: 18 amino acids. Looked up from germline, CDR1 is LNHDA and CDR2 is SQIVND (reference sequence). With V trimmed by 4 bases and J by 3 bases, 12 bases remained unmatched. In DNA form, the CDR3 reads TGTGCCAGTAGTACGAGGGGACCGGGACTAGCGGGAAGCTACGAGCAGTACTTC. Its protein is CASSTRGPGLAGSYEQYF.

This chain links TRBV28 with TRBJ2-7; TRBD1 matches 7 bases. Per the germline V gene, CDR1 is MDHEN and CDR2 is SYDVKM. The CDR3 contains 13 residues. After removal of 6 bases from V and 3 bases from J, the junction contained 5 bases not matched to a gene. For the CDR3, the DNA is TGTGCCAGCAGACCGGGACAGAGCTACGAGCAGTACTTC. The encoded protein is CASRPGQSYEQYF.

The V and J genes are TRBV2 and TRBJ1-4; D is ambiguous. Germline V gene data show CDR1 as SNHLY and CDR2 as FYNNEI. V was clipped by 3 bases and J by 4 bases, with 9 bases between them. The CDR3 sequence is 14 residues long. The CDR3 DNA sequence: TGTGCCAGCAGTGACCGGGGTTTTAATGAAAAACTGTTTTTT. It specifies CASSDRGFNEKLFF.

This chain uses TRBV28 with TRBJ2-7; 12 bases map to TRBD2. Germline lookup yields CDR1 MDHEN and CDR2 SYDVKM. Trimming cost V 5 bases and J 5 bases; bases outside gene matches: 7. The CDR3 is made up of 15 amino acids. The CDR3 DNA is TGTGCCAGCAGTGCTCGACTAGCGGGAGTCGACGAGCAGTACTTC. Its translation is CASSARLAGVDEQYF.

V gene TRBV5-1 combines with J gene TRBJ1-3; TRBD1 agrees at 7 bases. Germline-derived CDR1 and CDR2 are SGHRS and YFSETQ. V lost 4 bases to trimming and J lost 0 bases; unmatched junction nucleotides: 4. This CDR3 is 15 amino acids long. DNA for the CDR3: TGCGCCAGCAGCGCGGGACAGTACTCTGGAAACACCATATATTTT. Protein: CASSAGQYSGNTIYF.

The gene calls are TRBV18 and TRBJ1-5; TRBD1 aligns across 8 bases. The junction had 10 bases not matched to a gene; V was cut back by 5 bases and J by 7 bases. CDR1 KGHSH and CDR2 LQKENI come from the germline V gene. The CDR3 is made up of 15 amino acids. The CDR3 loop reads CASSNDGQGGQPQHF. The CDR3 bases are TGTGCCAGCTCAAACGATGGACAGGGCGGCCAGCCCCAGCATTTT. The full variable domain, rest sourced from reference TRBV18 and TRBJ1-5, is NAGVMQNPRHLVRRRGQEARLRCSPMKGHSHVYWYRQLPEEGLKFMVYLQKENIIDESGMPKERFSAEFPKEGPSILRIQQVVRGDSAAYFCASSNDGQGGQPQHFGDGTRLSIL.

The V gene is TRBV7-9, the J gene TRBJ1-4, with 7 bases that match TRBD1. Germline loops: CDR1 SEHNR, CDR2 FQNEAQ (reference sequence). The CDR3 sequence is 16 residues long. V trimming: 1 base; J trimming: 6 bases; junction bases outside the gene matches: 8. CDR3 region: CASSLGGTAGYEKLFF. The CDR3 coding sequence is TGTGCCAGCAGCTTAGGGGGGACAGCCGGATATGAAAAACTGTTTTTT.

The rearrangement links TRBV28 to TRBJ2-7, with a weak D call TRBD1 (6 bases). The V gene's germline CDR1 is MDHEN and CDR2 SYDVKM. V lost 6 bases, J lost 3 bases, and 12 bases lay in between. This CDR3 contains 13 residues. The CDR3, as DNA: TGTGCCAGCAGACAGACGGGACACTACGAGCAGTACTTC. Amino acid sequence: CASRQTGHYEQYF.

V gene TRBV27 combines with J gene TRBJ1-4; D possibly corresponds to TRBD1 (5 bases). The CDR3 runs 17 residues. Germline lookup yields CDR1 MNHEY and CDR2 SMNVEV (reference sequence). Trimming removed 5 bases from V and 7 bases from J, with 23 bases in between. CDR3 bases: TGTGCCAGCAGTCCCCTCGCCCCACAGGTAGTGGGTGAAAAACTGTTTTTT. It is translated as CASSPLAPQVVGEKLFF.

The rearrangement uses TRBV7-2 and TRBJ2-7; the D gene is possibly TRBD1 (6 bases). Trimming shortened V by 5 bases and J by 3 bases, and 11 bases separated the two germline ends. Per the germline V gene, CDR1 is SGHTA and CDR2 is FQGNSA. The CDR3 spans 13 residues. CDR3 nucleotide sequence: TGTGCCAGCAGCCTCCGGGACAACTACGAGCAGTACTTC. Residues: CASSLRDNYEQYF.

The chain links TRBV7-9 to TRBJ1-1, with D possibly matching TRBD1 (6 bases). This CDR3 has 15 residues. CDR1 is SEHNR and CDR2 is FQNEAQ in the germline V gene (reference sequence). V was cut by 5 bases and J by 0 bases, with 13 bases left in between. This chain's CDR3 is CASSRDDRMNTEAFF. The CDR3 DNA is TGTGCCAGCAGCCGGGACGACAGGATGAACACTGAAGCTTTCTTT.